A single sample gave rise to the 32 T cell receptor beta chains below, sequenced in a study of blood T cells in healthy people across ages. A second 7 to 11 cycle PCR used barcoded and J-beta primers. One entry per CDR3 protein results from TCRdb running MiXCR on the 5' RACE reads. The repertoire holds some 1.4 million distinct CDR3 sequences, with around 42% as singletons. Sequencing was carried out using blood. These receptor sequences come from a woman aged 18-35 years in good health.

The CDR3 here is CSASFGEGSYRELFNQPQHF. DNA for the CDR3: TGCAGTGCTAGTTTCGGGGAGGGGTCGTACAGGGAGCTGTTCAATCAGCCCCAGCATTTT. The V call is TRBV20-1, the J call TRBJ1-5; D is perhaps TRBD1 (6 bases). V shed 3 bases and J shed 3 bases, with 30 bases lying between them. This CDR3 is built from 20 residues. Looked up from germline, CDR1 is DFQATT and CDR2 is SNEGSKA (reference sequence).

CDR3 nucleotide sequence: TGTGCCAGCAGCCCCGAGCTGGGGACAGATAGCAATCAGCCCCAGCATTTT. Translated: CASSPELGTDSNQPQHF. The chain links TRBV9 to TRBJ1-5; 7 nucleotides line up with TRBD1. Germline-derived CDR1 and CDR2 are SGDLS and YYNGEE. This CDR3 has 17 residues. Losses at the gene ends were 4 bases for V and 0 bases for J; bases not matched to a gene: 10.

There are a few counts of this clonotype. The J gene is TRBJ2-3, the V gene TRBV7-3; 7 positions agree with TRBD2. CDR3 length: 17 residues. V trimming: 5 bases; J trimming: 1 base; junction bases outside the gene matches: 12. Germline V gene sequence: CDR1 SGHTA, CDR2 FQGTGA. The CDR3 bases are TGTGCCAGCAGCCCGAGCCGTGGGGCGGGAGGCACAGATACGCAGTATTTT. Translation: CASSPSRGAGGTDTQYF.

Of note for this clonotype: Because the CDR3 is missing its conserved closing phenylalanine or tryptophan, this is likely a read error. The J gene is TRBJ2-1, the V gene TRBV13, with D perhaps assigned TRBD1 or TRBD2 (6 bases each). V was shortened by 3 bases and J by 7 bases, with 10 bases between the two germline ends. Germline V gene sequence: CDR1 PRHDT, CDR2 FYEKMQ (reference sequence). The CDR3 spans 13 residues. The CDR3 coding sequence is TGTGCCAGCAGCTTTATAGGGGGGAATGAGCAGTTCTTA. Amino acid sequence: CASSFIGGNEQFL.

V and J are TRBV5-1 and TRBJ2-1; no firm D call. This CDR3 has 16 residues. V was cut by 0 bases and J by 0 bases, with 10 bases left in between. Germline values: CDR1 SGHRS, CDR2 YFSETQ. This chain's CDR3 is CASSLEARSSYNEQFF. The CDR3 DNA follows: TGCGCCAGCAGCTTGGAGGCCAGAAGCTCCTACAATGAGCAGTTCTTC.

The chain couples TRBV10-3 to TRBJ2-3; 9 bases align to TRBD2. Germline values: CDR1 ENHRY, CDR2 SYGVKD. V lost 6 bases to trimming and J lost 5 bases; unmatched junction nucleotides: 12. The CDR3 totals 16 residues. In nucleotides, the CDR3 is TGTGCCATCAGACCCGGGGGCGGGGGGGCCGGAGATACGCAGTATTTT. Encoded protein: CAIRPGGGGAGDTQYF.

The genes are TRBV18 and TRBJ2-5; 9 bases agree with TRBD2. Matching the DNA end better, TRBJ2-7 makes the J call doubtful. The germline gives CDR1 KGHSH, CDR2 LQKENI. The CDR3 is 15 amino acids. The CDR3 reads CASSPLAGERNEQYF. The CDR3 DNA reads TGTGCCAGCTCACCACTAGCGGGAGAGAGGAACGAGCAGTACTTC.

V gene TRBV5-1 combines with J gene TRBJ2-5; tentatively, D is TRBD1 (6 bases). The J call may be mistaken, given a closer DNA end match to TRBJ2-7. Germline V CDR1 and CDR2: SGHRS, YFSETQ. The CDR3 runs to 13 residues. The CDR3 spells CASSLGQDGEQYF. As DNA, the CDR3 is TGCGCCAGCAGCTTGGGACAGGACGGCGAGCAGTACTTC.

The rearrangement joins TRBV10-3 to TRBJ2-3; D is uncertain. CDR3 length: 12 amino acids. Trimming left V 3 bases short and J 6 bases short, with 7 bases between. CDR1 ENHRY and CDR2 SYGVKD come from the germline V gene. This CDR3 is CAISDGDDTQYF. In nucleotides, the CDR3 is TGTGCCATCAGTGACGGTGACGATACGCAGTATTTT.

This chain joins TRBV6-5 and TRBJ2-5; 9 bases map to TRBD2. The germline V gene has CDR1 MNHEY and CDR2 SVGAGI. The CDR3 runs 15 residues. Trimming took 5 bases from V and 11 from J; bases not matched to a gene: 15. CDR3 sequence reads: CASSLAGLTYNEQYF. Here the CDR3 DNA reads TGTGCCAGCAGTCTAGCGGGGCTCACCTACAATGAGCAGTACTTC.

V and J are TRBV10-2 and TRBJ2-5; D possibly uses TRBD1 or TRBD2 (5 bases each). The assigned J gene may be wrong: the sequence end matches TRBJ2-7 better. Germline assignment: CDR1 WSHSY and CDR2 SAAADI. The CDR3 length is 15 residues. The CDR3 protein is CASSESGVGPYEQYF. The CDR3 DNA reads TGCGCCAGCAGTGAGTCGGGAGTGGGACCCTACGAGCAGTACTTC.

This clonotype was recorded a few times. This chain uses TRBV5-1 with TRBJ2-6; 8 nucleotides agree with TRBD1. The V and J ends lost 4 bases and 0 bases, in that order; junction bases with no gene match: 9. The CDR3 has 18 amino acids. Germline V gene sequence: CDR1 SGHRS, CDR2 YFSETQ. The CDR3 sequence is CASSLLGQEVSGANVLTF. CDR3 nucleotides: TGCGCCAGCAGCCTCTTGGGACAGGAGGTCTCTGGGGCCAACGTCCTGACTTTC.

The chain has TRBV6-6 and TRBJ2-1; possible D gene TRBD2, 5 bases. The V end lost 7 bases, the J end lost 6 bases, and 10 bases lay between the germline ends. The CDR3 contains 12 residues. In germline, CDR1 is MNHNY, CDR2 SVGAGI (reference sequence). CDR3 sequence (DNA): TGTGCCAGCACCGAGGGTTCCAATGAGCAGTTCTTC. Protein product: CASTEGSNEQFF.

The V gene is TRBV4-1, the J gene TRBJ2-1; D call uncertain. Per the germline V gene, CDR1 is MGHRA and CDR2 is YSYEKL. The CDR3 has 15 residues. Trimming pared 1 base from V and 5 bases from J, leaving 12 bases between. The CDR3 nucleotides read TGCGCCAGCAGCCAAGTCGGTCTGGCCAACAATGAGCAGTTCTTC. Protein product: CASSQVGLANNEQFF.

The chain is built from TRBV7-9 and TRBJ1-6; 9 bases line up with TRBD1. The trim removed 1 base at V and 10 bases at J, leaving 8 bases unmatched. CDR1 and CDR2 (germline): SEHNR, FQNEAQ (reference sequence). This CDR3 has 16 amino acids. The CDR3 here is CASSLVHGQGISPLHF. The CDR3 nucleotides read TGTGCCAGCAGCTTAGTACACGGACAGGGGATCTCACCCCTCCACTTT.

This clonotype was seen a few times. The chain carries TRBV10-3 and TRBJ2-7; TRBD1 matches at 8 bases. The V gene's germline CDR1 is ENHRY and CDR2 SYGVKD. Trimming at V came to 3 bases and at J to 2 bases, leaving 6 bases not matched to a gene. The CDR3 is made up of 15 amino acids. The CDR3 reads CAISEMAGGPYEQYF. The CDR3 DNA follows: TGTGCCATCAGTGAAATGGCAGGGGGCCCCTACGAGCAGTACTTC.

V and J are TRBV28 and TRBJ1-5; D gene unclear. The CDR3 sequence is 14 residues long. Germline V gene sequence: CDR1 MDHEN, CDR2 SYDVKM. V was trimmed by 2 bases and J by 7 bases, leaving 12 bases between them. The CDR3 spells CASSLEAGGQPQHF. CDR3 nucleotides: TGTGCCAGCAGTTTAGAGGCCGGTGGCCAGCCCCAGCATTTT. The full variable domain, its missing parts supplied by reference TRBV28 and TRBJ1-5, is DVKVTQSSRYLVKRTGEKVFLECVQDMDHENMFWYRQDPGLGLRLIYFSYDVKMKEKGDIPEGYSVSREKKERFSLILESASTNQTSMYLCASSLEAGGQPQHFGDGTRLSIL.

The rearrangement links TRBV7-9 to TRBJ2-7; possibly TRBD1 for D (5 bases). Trimming left V 0 bases short and J 7 bases short, with 13 bases between. This CDR3 spans 14 amino acids. Germline CDR1 is SEHNR and CDR2 is FQNEAQ (reference sequence). CDR3 bases: TGTGCCAGCAGCTTAGCGGGGCCCACCGATGAGCAGTACTTC. Translating it yields CASSLAGPTDEQYF.

This clonotype has a count of ten or more. This rearrangement joins TRBV29-1 to TRBJ2-5; 10 bases match TRBD1. Trimming removed 0 bases from V and 4 bases from J; junction bases left unmatched: 5. CDR1 and CDR2 from the germline V gene are SQVTM and ANQGSEA. The length of the CDR3 is 15 residues. CDR3 in amino acids: CSVEDSRQGAETQYF. CDR3 nucleotide sequence: TGCAGCGTTGAAGACTCCAGACAGGGGGCAGAGACCCAGTACTTC.

This clonotype has a handful of counts. This sequence joins TRBV11-2 and TRBJ2-5; the D gene is possibly TRBD1 (6 bases). The tail of the sequence fits TRBJ2-7 better, so the J call may be wrong. Germline V gene lookup returns CDR1 SGHAT and CDR2 FQNNGV. CDR3 size: 15 residues. The CDR3: CASSLGAGEAYEQYF. The CDR3 coding sequence is TGTGCCAGCAGCTTAGGCGCAGGGGAAGCCTACGAGCAGTACTTC.

This clonotype came up a few times. The genes are TRBV20-1 and TRBJ2-1, with 11 nucleotides matching TRBD2. J gave up 5 bases and V 6 bases, and 6 bases lay outside the gene matches. Germline V gene data show CDR1 as DFQATT and CDR2 as SNEGSKA (reference sequence). This CDR3 has 14 amino acids. The CDR3 DNA sequence: TGCAGTGCGATGGGACTAGCGGAGAACAATGAGCAGTTCTTC. This gives the protein CSAMGLAENNEQFF.

This clonotype was observed a few times. The genes are TRBV29-1 and TRBJ2-7, with TRBD1 as a possible D gene (5 bases). Deletions cut 5 bases from V and 3 bases from J, with 17 bases between. CDR3 length equals 14 residues. Per germline, CDR1 SQVTM and CDR2 ANQGSEA. The CDR3 loop is CSVIRGPGFYEQYF. CDR3 in DNA: TGCAGCGTTATTAGGGGTCCCGGATTCTACGAGCAGTACTTC.

This clonotype has just a few counts. The V and J genes are TRBV20-1 and TRBJ2-4; 7 bases line up with TRBD2. Germline CDR1 reads DFQATT; CDR2 reads SNEGSKA (reference sequence). After removal of 2 bases from V and 5 bases from J, the junction contained 0 bases not matched to a gene. The CDR3 is 12 amino acids. The CDR3: CSARLAENIQYF. CDR3 bases: TGCAGTGCTAGACTAGCGGAAAACATTCAGTACTTC.

The chain links TRBV29-1 to TRBJ2-7; unclear D gene. The CDR3 loop spans 11 amino acids. CDR1 and CDR2 from the germline V gene are SQVTM and ANQGSEA. Trimming removed 2 bases from V and 7 bases from J, with 9 bases in between. The CDR3 DNA reads TGCAGCGTTGAATTCGTGCGGGAGCAGTACTTC. It encodes CSVEFVREQYF.

CDR3 sequence: CASRRGTATFLTNEKLFF. Here the CDR3 DNA reads TGTGCCAGCAGACGAGGGACAGCCACCTTCCTTACTAATGAAAAACTGTTTTTT. The chain recombines TRBV6-1 with TRBJ1-4, with 7 bases aligning to TRBD1. V dropped 6 bases and J dropped 2; count of bases not matched to a gene: 15. The germline gives CDR1 MNHNS, CDR2 SASEGT. This CDR3 region has 18 residues.

The chain has TRBV2 and TRBJ2-1; D is possibly TRBD1 (5 bases). Germline V gene data show CDR1 as SNHLY and CDR2 as FYNNEI. V was cut by 3 bases and J by 2 bases, with 8 bases left in between. This CDR3 is 14 amino acids long. Written as DNA, the CDR3 is TGTGCCAGCAGTGACCAGGGAACCTACAATGAGCAGTTCTTC. The encoded protein is CASSDQGTYNEQFF.

Of note for this clonotype: An end of the junction does not agree with germline; a read error may underlie this. J is TRBJ2-4 and V is TRBV12-3 or TRBV12-4; weak D call: TRBD2 (6 bases). There are 13 residues in the CDR3. CDR3 loop: CASSWTTGDIRYF. The CDR3, as DNA: TGTGCCAGCAGTTGGACTACCGGAGACATTCGGTACTTC.

As regards this clonotype: One end of the junction fails to match germline, which may point to a read error. The CDR3 sequence is CASSQDRGGSTDTQYF. CDR3 nucleotides: TGCGCCAGCAGCCAAGATCGCGGCGGAAGCACAGATACGCAGTATTTT. The rearrangement joins TRBV3-1 to TRBJ2-3; the D is unclear. This CDR3 is built from 16 residues. In germline, CDR1 is LGHDT, CDR2 YNNKEL (reference sequence).

The rearrangement links TRBV25-1 to TRBJ1-2; TRBD1 aligns across 10 bases. Germline values: CDR1 MGHDK, CDR2 SYGVNS. There are 15 residues in the CDR3. Trimming at V came to 1 base and at J to 8 bases, leaving 7 bases not matched to a gene. CDR3 loop: CASSESRQGAHGYTF. The CDR3 DNA follows: TGTGCCAGCAGTGAATCCAGACAGGGGGCGCACGGCTACACCTTC.

The rearrangement joins TRBV12-3 or TRBV12-4 to TRBJ2-3, with a possible D match to TRBD2 (6 bases). The V gene lost 4 bases and the J gene lost 5 bases, with 19 bases spanning the gap. The CDR3 sequence is 16 residues long. CDR3 protein: CASSSTLEVGGDTQYF. CDR3 bases: TGTGCCAGCAGTTCGACTCTCGAGGTGGGGGGAGATACGCAGTATTTT.

V usage is TRBV9 and J usage is TRBJ2-1; D is perhaps TRBD1 or TRBD2 (5 bases each). Per the germline V gene, CDR1 is SGDLS and CDR2 is YYNGEE. With 3 bases removed from V and 5 bases from J, the gap between germline ends came to 15 bases. This CDR3 spans 15 amino acids. For the CDR3, the DNA is TGTGCCAGCAGCGCTTGGGGGTTAGAGGACAATGAGCAGTTCTTC. Protein sequence: CASSAWGLEDNEQFF.

This clonotype showed up just a few times. V is TRBV7-2 and J is TRBJ2-5; TRBD2 might be the D (6 bases). The CDR3 length is 13 residues. Germline lookup yields CDR1 SGHTA and CDR2 FQGNSA. V gave up 5 bases and J gave up 5 bases, with 12 bases separating them. CDR3 amino acids: CASSVSGRETQYF. CDR3 sequence (DNA): TGTGCCAGCAGCGTTAGCGGCCGGGAGACCCAGTACTTC.